This is a list of T cell receptor beta chains from one sample in a study of graft-versus-host responses after intestinal transplantation. The data were produced by immunoSEQ multiplex PCR, yet TCRdb's version contains in-frame clones alone and is incomplete. Altogether tens of thousands of clones are present, less than 90% being singletons, with the ten largest covering around 0.3%. These receptors' antigens are unknown. The sequencing used unstimulated CD4+ T cells sorted from spleen or lymph node cells, collected before transplant. The receptors stem from a human donor who was the organ donor for an intestinal transplant. Both conserved end residues are part of each CDR3. Each record gives: V gene, D gene, J gene, clone size, CDR3 protein, CDR3 DNA. A D gene is named only where the DNA matches it firmly. Size is omitted from some rows. Given values are once, few, many or a class for expanded clones.

v_call: TRBV11-3; d_call: -; j_call: TRBJ2-1; clone_size: -; cdr3_aa: CASRGADKHISYNEQFF; cdr3_nt: TGTGCCAGCAGGGGAGCAGACAAACACATCTCCTACAATGAGCAGTTCTTC
v_call: TRBV28; d_call: TRBD2; j_call: TRBJ2-3; clone_size: -; cdr3_aa: CASTSSGRVFTDTQYF; cdr3_nt: TGTGCCAGCACCTCTAGCGGGAGGGTCTTCACAGATACGCAGTATTTT
v_call: TRBV10-3; d_call: -; j_call: TRBJ1-1; clone_size: -; cdr3_aa: CAISVRGPGEAFF; cdr3_nt: TGTGCCATCAGTGTAAGGGGTCCCGGCGAAGCTTTCTTT
v_call: TRBV28; d_call: -; j_call: TRBJ1-1; clone_size: -; cdr3_aa: CASSLFSGRGTEAFF; cdr3_nt: TGTGCCAGCAGTTTATTTTCCGGGCGGGGCACTGAAGCTTTCTTT
v_call: TRBV7-3; d_call: TRBD2; j_call: TRBJ2-7; clone_size: -; cdr3_aa: CASSLTLGGGAFVDEQYF; cdr3_nt: TGTGCCAGCAGCTTAACTTTGGGCGGGGGGGCCTTCGTTGACGAGCAGTACTTC
v_call: TRBV14; d_call: TRBD1; j_call: TRBJ2-1; clone_size: -; cdr3_aa: CASSPGDRGRRLPYNEQFF; cdr3_nt: TGTGCCAGCAGCCCAGGTGACAGGGGTAGGCGGCTCCCCTACAATGAGCAGTTCTTC
v_call: TRBV9; d_call: TRBD1; j_call: TRBJ2-7; clone_size: -; cdr3_aa: CASSVAPGQHYEQYF; cdr3_nt: TGTGCCAGCAGCGTAGCTCCGGGACAGCACTACGAGCAGTACTTC
v_call: TRBV19; d_call: -; j_call: TRBJ1-5; clone_size: -; cdr3_aa: CASSIVRGSNQPQHF; cdr3_nt: TGTGCCAGTAGTATAGTACGGGGTAGCAATCAGCCCCAGCATTTT
v_call: TRBV18; d_call: TRBD2; j_call: TRBJ2-3; clone_size: -; cdr3_aa: CASSYLDLAGGEDTQYF; cdr3_nt: TGTGCCAGCTCATACCTGGACTTAGCGGGAGGGGAAGATACGCAGTATTTT
v_call: TRBV2; d_call: TRBD1; j_call: TRBJ2-7; clone_size: -; cdr3_aa: CASEPRGSEQYF; cdr3_nt: TGTGCCAGCGAGCCCAGGGGGTCGGAGCAGTACTTC
v_call: TRBV28; d_call: -; j_call: TRBJ1-5; clone_size: -; cdr3_aa: CASSLAWGVGNQPQHF; cdr3_nt: TGTGCCAGCAGTTTAGCTTGGGGGGTGGGCAATCAGCCCCAGCATTTT
v_call: TRBV6-1; d_call: TRBD1; j_call: TRBJ1-2; clone_size: -; cdr3_aa: CASMTGQGAYYGYTF; cdr3_nt: TGTGCCAGCATGACGGGACAGGGCGCTTACTATGGCTACACCTTC
v_call: TRBV6-5; d_call: TRBD2; j_call: TRBJ2-7; clone_size: -; cdr3_aa: CASSYSGATYEQYF; cdr3_nt: TGTGCCAGCAGTTACAGCGGGGCCACCTACGAGCAGTACTTC
v_call: TRBV4-3; d_call: -; j_call: TRBJ1-4; clone_size: -; cdr3_aa: CASSQESGRAAKLFF; cdr3_nt: TGCGCCAGCAGCCAAGAGAGCGGACGTGCTGCAAAACTGTTTTTT
v_call: TRBV6-1; d_call: -; j_call: TRBJ1-2; clone_size: -; cdr3_aa: CASTTGLDYGYTF; cdr3_nt: TGTGCCAGCACTACGGGACTTGACTATGGCTACACCTTC
v_call: TRBV30; d_call: -; j_call: TRBJ1-2; clone_size: -; cdr3_aa: CAWSHVYGYTF; cdr3_nt: TGTGCCTGGAGTCATGTCTATGGCTACACCTTC
v_call: TRBV6-6; d_call: -; j_call: TRBJ2-6; clone_size: -; cdr3_aa: CASSLYLGANVLTF; cdr3_nt: TGTGCCAGCAGTCTCTACCTTGGGGCCAACGTCCTGACTTTC
v_call: TRBV5-6; d_call: TRBD1; j_call: TRBJ1-4; clone_size: -; cdr3_aa: CASSQGWTGNGRSEKLFF; cdr3_nt: TGTGCCAGCAGCCAGGGGTGGACAGGGAATGGGCGAAGTGAAAAACTGTTTTTT
v_call: TRBV7-9; d_call: TRBD1; j_call: TRBJ2-5; clone_size: once; cdr3_aa: CASSLRDRAETQYF; cdr3_nt: TGTGCCAGCAGCTTGAGAGACAGGGCAGAGACCCAGTACTTC
v_call: TRBV30; d_call: -; j_call: TRBJ1-6; clone_size: few; cdr3_aa: CAWSVGSRTKGSYNSPLHF; cdr3_nt: TGTGCCTGGAGTGTAGGGAGTCGGACCAAAGGCTCCTATAATTCACCCCTCCACTTT
v_call: TRBV7-9; d_call: -; j_call: TRBJ2-3; clone_size: -; cdr3_aa: CASSHRTPSTDTQYF; cdr3_nt: TGTGCCAGCAGCCACAGGACCCCAAGCACAGATACGCAGTATTTT
v_call: TRBV19; d_call: TRBD2; j_call: TRBJ2-3; clone_size: -; cdr3_aa: CASSPKRERADTQYF; cdr3_nt: TGTGCCAGTAGTCCCAAGCGGGAGAGGGCAGATACGCAGTATTTT
v_call: TRBV6-6; d_call: -; j_call: TRBJ1-4; clone_size: -; cdr3_aa: CASSYGPATNEKLFF; cdr3_nt: TGTGCCAGCAGTTATGGGCCTGCAACTAATGAAAAACTGTTTTTT
v_call: TRBV2; d_call: -; j_call: TRBJ2-1; clone_size: -; cdr3_aa: CASRHPGGSRPYNEQFF; cdr3_nt: TGTGCCAGCAGGCATCCCGGCGGGTCCAGGCCCTACAATGAGCAGTTCTTC
v_call: TRBV5-1; d_call: -; j_call: TRBJ1-6; clone_size: -; cdr3_aa: CASNPGRGSNSPLHF; cdr3_nt: TGCGCCAGCAACCCCGGCAGGGGTTCTAATTCACCCCTCCACTTT
v_call: TRBV28; d_call: -; j_call: TRBJ1-5; clone_size: -; cdr3_aa: CASSFGGQPQHF; cdr3_nt: TGTGCCAGCAGTTTCGGGGGACAGCCCCAGCATTTT
v_call: TRBV4-2; d_call: TRBD1; j_call: TRBJ1-1; clone_size: -; cdr3_aa: CASSQPGTGGLNTEAFF; cdr3_nt: TGTGCCAGCAGCCAACCCGGGACAGGGGGCCTGAACACTGAAGCTTTCTTT
v_call: TRBV5-6; d_call: TRBD1; j_call: TRBJ2-3; clone_size: few; cdr3_aa: CASSCLADRASTDTQYF; cdr3_nt: TGTGCCAGCAGTTGCCTCGCGGACAGGGCCAGCACAGATACGCAGTATTTT
v_call: TRBV5-8; d_call: TRBD1; j_call: TRBJ2-1; clone_size: once; cdr3_aa: CASSILTGSNEQFF; cdr3_nt: TGTGCCAGCAGCATTTTGACAGGGAGCAATGAGCAGTTCTTC
v_call: TRBV21-1; d_call: -; j_call: TRBJ2-1; clone_size: -; cdr3_aa: CASSKTRDFSNEQFF; cdr3_nt: TGTGCCAGCAGCAAAACAAGGGACTTCTCGAATGAGCAGTTCTTC
v_call: TRBV23-1; d_call: -; j_call: TRBJ1-6; clone_size: -; cdr3_aa: CATHRGLLLTSSYNSPLHF; cdr3_nt: TGCGCCACCCATAGAGGGCTGTTATTGACCAGCTCCTATAATTCACCCCTCCACTTT
v_call: TRBV7-8; d_call: -; j_call: TRBJ1-2; clone_size: -; cdr3_aa: CASSAGVGYTF; cdr3_nt: TGTGCCAGCAGCGCGGGGGTTGGCTACACCTTC
v_call: TRBV28; d_call: -; j_call: TRBJ1-3; clone_size: -; cdr3_aa: CASSSGGSSGNTIYF; cdr3_nt: TGTGCCAGCTCCTCCGGGGGGTCCTCTGGAAACACCATATATTTT
v_call: TRBV7-2; d_call: -; j_call: TRBJ2-1; clone_size: -; cdr3_aa: CASSSTGSSYNEQFF; cdr3_nt: TGTGCCAGCAGCTCTACCGGGAGCTCCTACAATGAGCAGTTCTTC
v_call: TRBV9; d_call: -; j_call: TRBJ2-2; clone_size: -; cdr3_aa: CASSVVGTHTGELFF; cdr3_nt: TGTGCCAGCAGCGTAGTTGGGACACACACCGGGGAGCTGTTTTTT
v_call: TRBV6-1; d_call: -; j_call: TRBJ1-1; clone_size: few; cdr3_aa: CASSDWEYTEAFF; cdr3_nt: TGTGCCAGCAGTGATTGGGAGTACACTGAAGCTTTCTTT
v_call: TRBV5-5; d_call: TRBD1; j_call: TRBJ1-2; clone_size: -; cdr3_aa: CASSSLTGGKAYGYTF; cdr3_nt: TGTGCCAGCAGCTCCTTGACAGGGGGAAAGGCGTATGGCTACACCTTC
v_call: TRBV4-1; d_call: TRBD1; j_call: TRBJ2-3; clone_size: -; cdr3_aa: CASSQGQGQTQYF; cdr3_nt: TGCGCCAGCAGCCAAGGACAGGGGCAAACGCAGTATTTT
v_call: TRBV9; d_call: TRBD1; j_call: TRBJ1-2; clone_size: once; cdr3_aa: CASSVDPGTGGGYTF; cdr3_nt: TGTGCCAGCAGCGTAGACCCGGGGACAGGGGGTGGCTACACCTTC
v_call: TRBV5-1; d_call: -; j_call: TRBJ2-1; clone_size: -; cdr3_aa: CASRGWGVGYNEQFF; cdr3_nt: TGCGCCAGCAGGGGGTGGGGAGTGGGCTACAATGAGCAGTTCTTC
v_call: TRBV5-1; d_call: -; j_call: TRBJ2-1; clone_size: -; cdr3_aa: CASSLIGGVNNEQFF; cdr3_nt: TGCGCCAGCAGCTTGATAGGCGGGGTGAACAATGAGCAGTTCTTC
v_call: TRBV11-3; d_call: TRBD2; j_call: TRBJ2-3; clone_size: -; cdr3_aa: CASSSSGLAGGRTDTQYF; cdr3_nt: TGTGCCAGCAGCTCTTCCGGACTAGCGGGGGGCCGCACAGATACGCAGTATTTT
v_call: TRBV14; d_call: -; j_call: TRBJ2-3; clone_size: -; cdr3_aa: CASNGLPGRETGSTDTQYF; cdr3_nt: TGTGCCAGCAATGGTCTTCCGGGAAGGGAGACGGGTAGCACAGATACGCAGTATTTT
v_call: TRBV5-1; d_call: -; j_call: TRBJ2-2; clone_size: -; cdr3_aa: CASSLDWRAGELFF; cdr3_nt: TGCGCCAGCAGCTTGGATTGGCGGGCCGGGGAGCTGTTTTTT
v_call: TRBV11-3; d_call: TRBD1; j_call: TRBJ2-5; clone_size: -; cdr3_aa: CASSPGSGGLETQYF; cdr3_nt: TGTGCCAGCAGCCCAGGTTCAGGGGGCCTGGAGACCCAGTACTTC
v_call: TRBV7-9; d_call: -; j_call: TRBJ2-1; clone_size: -; cdr3_aa: CASSSRTKDSYNEQFF; cdr3_nt: TGTGCCAGCAGTTCTAGGACAAAGGACTCCTACAATGAGCAGTTCTTC